These 11 T cell receptor beta chains came from one sample sequenced in a study of CD8+ T cells in alopecia areata. Reverse transcribed after extraction, RNA yielded cDNA as the sequencing template. Clones were sequenced by immunoSEQ multiplex PCR, and TCRdb holds only the in-frame ones, with some missing. The sample consists of approximately 140,000 clones, roughly 50% of them appearing once. Sequenced: CD4+ T cells sorted from blood. The receptors come from a human donor with alopecia areata.

This clone was detected a few times. The gene calls are TRBV6-1 and TRBJ2-7, with D possibly TRBD1 on 5 matching bases. The CDR3 extends over 12 amino acids. Germline V CDR1 and CDR2: MNHNS, SASEGT. V gave up 7 bases and J gave up 6 bases, with 13 bases separating them. CDR3 region: CASTRQGGEQYF. The CDR3 nucleotides are TGTGCCAGCACAAGGCAGGGCGGCGAGCAGTACTTC.

V gene TRBV25-1 combines with J gene TRBJ2-4; 10 bases are a match to TRBD2. Unmatched junction bases numbered 8, after V lost 6 bases and J lost 6 bases. The germline gives CDR1 MGHDK, CDR2 SYGVNS. CDR3 length: 15 amino acids. CDR3 sequence (DNA): TGTGCCAGCAGGTCAGCGGGAGGGCTTAGAAACATTCAGTACTTC. It encodes CASRSAGGLRNIQYF.

The chain combines TRBV2 with TRBJ2-3; tentative D call: TRBD2 (5 bases). CDR1 is SNHLY and CDR2 is FYNNEI in the germline V gene. V was clipped by 3 bases and J by 4 bases, with 11 bases between them. The CDR3 extends over 14 amino acids. The CDR3 reads CASSEWEWADTQYF. The CDR3 region has the DNA TGTGCCAGCAGTGAGTGGGAGTGGGCAGATACGCAGTATTTT.

Note on this clone: At one boundary the junction diverges from the germline segment, which might be a read error. This chain uses TRBV29-1 with TRBJ2-7; 11 bases agree with TRBD2. CDR1 is SQVTM, CDR2 ANQGSEA, per germline. The length of the CDR3 is 14 residues. Here the CDR3 reads CSARGTSGTYEQHF. The CDR3 DNA is TGCAGCGCTAGAGGGACTAGCGGAACCTACGAGCAGCACTTC.

The chain couples TRBV29-1 to TRBJ2-1; 11 nucleotides match TRBD2. V trimming: 7 bases; J trimming: 9 bases; junction bases outside the gene matches: 14. There are 15 residues in the CDR3. From germline, CDR1 is SQVTM and CDR2 ANQGSEA. The CDR3 DNA sequence: TGCAGCGCCCCGTCGGTCCTAGCGGGAGGTGTTGAGCAGTTCTTC. Encoded protein: CSAPSVLAGGVEQFF.

This clone was observed a handful of times. The chain couples TRBV18 to TRBJ1-1; 7 bases align to TRBD1. With 4 bases clipped from V and 1 base from J, the junction kept 6 bases outside the gene matches. Germline V CDR1 and CDR2: KGHSH, LQKENI. CDR3 length: 15 amino acids. CDR3 protein: CASSLMGQSNTEAFF. In DNA, the CDR3 is TGTGCCAGCTCACTCATGGGACAGTCGAACACTGAAGCTTTCTTT.

The V and J genes are TRBV4-1 and TRBJ2-3; D could derive from TRBD1 or TRBD2 (6 bases each). Germline loops: CDR1 MGHRA, CDR2 YSYEKL. Trimming cost V 1 base and J 12 bases, with 17 bases left between them. The length of the CDR3 is 14 residues. DNA for the CDR3: TGCGCCAGCAGCCAAGTAGGGGGGCCAGTCCAACAGTATTTT. It translates to CASSQVGGPVQQYF.

The V and J genes are TRBV5-1 and TRBJ2-7, with D hard to call. This CDR3 contains 13 residues. Trimming removed 4 bases at V and 2 bases at J, with 10 bases between. CDR1 and CDR2 from the germline V gene are SGHRS and YFSETQ. The chain's CDR3 is CASSLEETYEQYF. The CDR3, as DNA: TGCGCCAGCAGCCTAGAAGAAACCTACGAGCAGTACTTC.

V and J are TRBV9 and TRBJ2-7; 10 bases are a match to TRBD2. The CDR3 covers 12 residues. Looked up from germline, CDR1 is SGDLS and CDR2 is YYNGEE. Trimming cost V 3 bases and J 7 bases; bases outside gene matches: 1. The CDR3 bases are TGTGCCAGCAGCGCACTAGCGGGGGAGCAGTACTTC. It encodes CASSALAGEQYF.

In this sample, this clone turned up once. The V gene is TRBV6-5, the J gene TRBJ1-2, with 9 positions matching TRBD1. Germline-derived CDR1 and CDR2 are MNHEY and SVGAGI. Trimming removed 5 bases from V and 5 bases from J; junction bases left unmatched: 6. The CDR3 is made up of 14 amino acids. CDR3 nucleotides: TGTGCCAGCAGTCGGGACAGGGCCCTTTATGGCTACACCTTC. It codes for CASSRDRALYGYTF.

In its sample, this clone was seen a few times. The chain joins TRBV29-1 to TRBJ2-7; D unclear. CDR1 and CDR2 (germline): SQVTM, ANQGSEA. Trimming took off 7 bases at V and 2 bases at J, with 18 bases between the two ends. This CDR3 region has 14 residues. The CDR3 loop reads CSATGRSGAYEQYF. CDR3 bases: TGCAGCGCCACCGGCCGTAGTGGGGCCTACGAGCAGTACTTC.